This T cell receptor beta chain was obtained from a study of cytomegalovirus exposure and HLA in healthy donors (dated by TCRdb to about 2017). Describing the broader study: An earlier analysis of 587 of the donors reported approximately 300 Gb of sequence data and some 110 million unique TCR beta sequences obtained from roughly 170 million T cells. Roughly 300 gigabases of sequencing data and 78 million or so unique TCR sequences were included in an early release covering about 700 HLA-typed donors. Of the roughly 400 genotyped donors, approximately 82% fell in the genetic ancestry cluster associated with self-reported Caucasian donors. The study was designed to test whether signatures of past pathogen exposure could be identified by cataloging public T cell receptors. The study profiled the T cell repertoires of 500 to 800 subjects by immunosequencing and related them to cytomegalovirus serostatus. Along with the 666-subject first cohort, a separate validation cohort of 120 different subjects was used. High-throughput TCR immunosequencing, statistical association of individual TCRs with disease status, and machine learning were combined to predict cytomegalovirus infection status. A later analysis re-examined previously published TCR beta repertoires from more than 600 donors and added high-resolution HLA genotyping to investigate patterns of TCR occurrence. Rather than drawing on any new phenotypic data, the later analysis identified candidate immune exposures from TCR beta sequences and the way those sequences occurred across donors. To decide whether each TCR beta V gene segment behaved as functional or pseudogenic, an earlier analysis of nearly 600 of the donors relied on high-throughput TCR beta sequencing. Donor age, sex, ethnicity and CMV serostatus were compiled alongside the repertoire data. In a later genetic analysis, genome-wide SNP genotypes for about three fifths of the roughly 670 donors were used, and that subset was treated as a discovery cohort. All discovery cohort repertoires had been generated on a single sequencing platform. HLA typing covered class I and class II loci at four-digit resolution. The number of typed donors differed by locus: about 620-630 for A, B, C, DRB1 and DQB1; approximately 540 for DQA1; about 600 for DPA1; and roughly 470 for DPB1. Because of strong linkage in the cohort, roughly five DR-DQ haplotypes were treated as single units for association and clustering. On average, around 230,000 unique TCR beta nucleotide sequences were sequenced per donor among a few hundred genotyped donors of the cohort, with approximately 18% of those sequences being non-productive. What the work shows at the level of the full study, not this receptor alone: This cohort had only TCR beta chains sequenced, and the lack of alpha or paired-chain data limited which features could be detected. A later analysis found that TCR association rates varied across HLA loci, with DRB1 alleles showing the most associated TCRs and HLA-C alleles the fewest. In an earlier analysis of some 550 of the donors, most TCR beta V segments were observed in productive rearrangements about 90% or about 30% of the time, broadly matching IMGT annotations. Strong co-occurrence of HLA alleles, especially DR and DQ, made assigning TCR associations to individual alleles difficult. Across donors, most TCR sequences were observed very rarely, whereas some public TCRs were present in many individuals. Most CMV-associated TCR beta chains appeared to be HLA-restricted in a later analysis, and the HLA associations seemed to be driven largely by CMV exposure. According to the authors, the approach could potentially be generalized to other disease states and immunological phenotypes. In vitro tests confirmed that three of the cytomegalovirus-associated TCR beta chains recognize cytomegalovirus antigens. Because some donors lacked HLA typing at each locus, the association tests relied only on the typed subset. Immune exposure information for the cohort was limited to CMV serostatus. The 87-base-pair reads could not distinguish some IMGT-functional V segments, including TRBV6-2 and TRBV6-3, so those segments were excluded. Roughly uniform sequencing depth across donors was assumed in presence/absence analyses, although this assumption may not hold. Linkage disequilibrium might explain the correlated functional status among segregating V segments, but an unknown experimental factor could not be excluded. In a later analysis, 16,951 TCR beta sequences were associated with specific HLA alleles at a false discovery rate of 0.05. A cluster of highly shared sequence variants was judged likely to represent a technical artifact of the sequencing pipeline. In a later analysis, several top co-occurrence clusters were reported to appear linked to parvovirus B19, influenza, CMV and Epstein-Barr virus. An association between a missense DCLRE1C variant and V-gene and J-gene trimming of TCR beta chains was found in a later genetic analysis and replicated in an independent cohort. A further reported finding was that TCR beta sequences accurately predicted the HLA-A and HLA-B alleles for most subjects in the first cohort. Because counts were too low, roughly 17 rarely observed V segments, including chromosome 9 orphons, were left out of the earlier analysis of approximately 500 of the donors. In the study, some 160 TCR beta chains were listed as associated with cytomegalovirus. In both the original and validation cohorts, the classifier was reported to diagnose cytomegalovirus status with high specificity and sensitivity. In a later genetic analysis, fewer N-insertions in productive TCRs were reported among donors in an Asian-associated ancestry cluster than the roughly 700-donor mean. In a later analysis, HLA-associated TCR beta chains showed more clonal expansion and lower generation probabilities than non-associated chains that were equally common.

The library was made by the immunoSEQ multiplex PCR assay. A mixture of 60 forward primers for TCR Vbeta segments and 13 reverse primers for TCR Jbeta segments was used in the multiplex PCR. A multiplex PCR assay on genomic DNA amplified the CDR3 region of rearranged TCR beta genes. Amplified TCR beta libraries were sequenced as 87-base-pair reads on the Illumina HiSeq System. The published analysis was carried out like this. Across the roughly 700 repertoires, a later analysis counted tens of millions of unique TCR beta chains, 9 million to 14 million of which were shared by at least two donors. To remove PCR and sequencing errors, raw reads were error-corrected and collapsed into unique sequences using a nearest-neighbor algorithm that merged closely related sequences. To assign V, D and J gene segments, CDR3 sequences were aligned to IMGT reference sequences. Each retained sequence needed at least a six-nucleotide match to both a V gene segment and a J gene segment. A rearrangement counted as productive if the CDR3 had no stop codons and remained in frame with V and J, and every other rearrangement counted as non-productive. CDR3 was defined according to IMGT convention as the region running from the second conserved V-encoded cysteine to the conserved J-encoded phenylalanine. Sequences without an unambiguous match to a single V gene segment were excluded from the earlier analysis of a few hundred of the donors. In an earlier analysis of 587 of the donors, V segments were called functional above 56.7% productive rearrangements and were called segregating when the between-donor standard deviation exceeded 5%. To diagnose cytomegalovirus status from the catalog of TCR beta chain sequences, a statistical classification framework was built. A later analysis assigned V and J genes by comparing TCR nucleotide sequences with IMGT/GENE-DB human TR gene sequences. In a later analysis, CDR3 sequences and most-parsimonious VDJ recombination scenarios were assigned using the TCRdist pipeline. In a later analysis, each TCR beta chain was defined by its CDR3 amino acid sequence together with its V-gene family, and reads lacking a unique V-gene family were excluded. To address suspected cross-contamination and a sequencing artifact, a later analysis removed several hundred highly shared, low-generation-probability nucleotide sequences. In a later analysis, a clonal expansion index for each public chain was calculated from normalized within-repertoire ranks of inferred template counts. In a later analysis, generation probabilities were computed using a VDJ recombination model fitted to out-of-frame rearrangements, and the results were checked against IGoR. In a later analysis, TCR-TCR, TCR-HLA and TCR-CMV co-occurrence was scored with hypergeometric tests, and a repertoire-size bias correction was applied to TCR pairs. To estimate false discovery rates, a later analysis permuted the HLA or CMV assignments 20 times. In a later analysis, co-occurring TCRs were grouped using DBSCAN, and TCRdist sequence similarity was added for clustering within HLA-allele-positive subsets. Repertoires with fewer than 30,000 or more than 120,000 public chains were left out of co-occurrence clustering, as were five repertoires with anomalous nucleotide sharing. Drawn from immuneACCESS, this table holds only the in-frame rearrangements with V and J called that TCRdb kept. Clones are partly lost; checked studies trace under half to an unresolved V gene and leave the rest unexplained. D and trimming come from the DNA, and the V and J calls and clone size come from that table. The sample contains under 200,000 clones, roughly four fifths of them found a single time. The ten largest account for around 2.2% of the sample.

Concerning this clone itself: Its antigen remains undetermined. No clone much larger than this one lies a single base away; base qualities are absent.

The CDR3, from cysteine to phenylalanine, totals 14 residues. Kept here is only the CDR3 DNA, which spans 42 bases and is read in frame from base 1. The CDR1 and CDR2 encoded by the germline V gene are SNHLY and FYNNEI. Trimming removed 6 bases from V and 3 bases from J, leaving 12 bases between the germline ends. The cohort was made up of approximately 700 healthy bone marrow donors. At the time of sampling, all cohort members were nominally healthy, though unrecorded immune exposures were likely present. The donor was CMV seropositive and was included in the group of around 300 seropositive cohort members. Every donor gave a peripheral blood sample, and the peripheral blood mononuclear cells from that sample were used for TCR beta sequencing. The Qiagen DNeasy Blood Extraction Kit was used to extract genomic DNA from the blood cell samples.

The receptor chain draws on TRBV2 and TRBJ1-5; TRBD1 is a weak D gene call, 6 bases matching. The TCR originated in a woman between 18 and 29 years old in good health and CMV-seropositive. Sequenced input: PBMCs. The sequence in DNA is TGTGCCAGCAGCGGACAGAAATCCAATCAGCCCCAGCATTTT. The translation is CASSGQKSNQPQHF.